This TCR beta chain was retrieved from a study of blood T cell repertoires in COVID-19. In the study overall: Some COVID-19 samples were acute and others convalescent; all came from the United States, Italy and Spain. From T cells, B-cell-depleted T cells, or PBMCs came the material, which was cDNA or gDNA.

Germline V gene sequence: CDR1 LNHDA, CDR2 SQIVND (reference sequence). The length of the CDR3 is 18 residues. Trimming shortened V by 4 bases and J by 1 base, and 17 bases separated the two germline ends. This clone was detected once. Profiled with immunoSEQ multiplex PCR; TCRdb holds only in-frame clones, not every one. The sample holds about 97,000 clones, approximately 84% seen once. V gene TRBV19 combines with J gene TRBJ2-6, with D possibly TRBD1 on 5 matching bases. Sample: peripheral blood. This sequence originates from a man between 65 and 79 years old with acute or convalescent COVID-19. CDR3 nucleotides: TGTGCCAGTAGTAGAACGAAAGGGGAAGGGTCTGGGGCCAACGTCCTGACTTTC. The encoded protein is CASSRTKGEGSGANVLTF.